This TCR beta chain was identified during a study of cytomegalovirus exposure and HLA in healthy donors. A word on this clone: Its antigen is not known.

General study findings and limits: CMV serostatus was the sole immune exposure information available.

The PCR used 60 Vbeta and 13 Jbeta primers. Original methodology: A later analysis counted 65 million to 80 million unique TCR beta chains, about 11 million shared. TCRdb's copy holds only in-frame clones and misses some; the assay was immunoSEQ multiplex PCR. V and J calls and clone size follow that table, whereas D and trimming were derived from the DNA. Here the sample spans 60,000 or so clones, roughly 80% being singletons. Specimen: PBMCs. This clonotype originated in a woman between 40 and 50 years old in good health and CMV-seropositive.

CDR3 coding DNA: TGTGCCAGCAGGATGACTAGAACGAACACCGGGGAGCTGTTTTTT. It codes for CASRMTRTNTGELFF. The chain has TRBV2 and TRBJ2-2, with a weak D call TRBD2 (6 bases). CDR3 length equals 15 residues. V lost 6 bases, J lost 0 bases, and 11 bases lay in between. The germline V gene has CDR1 SNHLY and CDR2 FYNNEI.